These T cell receptor beta chains were read from a single sample in a study of response to subunit inactivated influenza vaccine. TCRdb itself ran the RT-PCR reads through MiXCR, one entry per CDR3 protein. The data contain roughly 780,000 distinct CDR3 sequences, less than 20% of them singletons. The sequences come from PBMCs from blood, collected around 5 days after vaccination. These receptors all stem from a man between 50 and 59 years old who received an inactivated influenza vaccine. CDR3s include the opening cysteine and the closing phenylalanine or tryptophan. Each record gives: D gene, J gene, V gene, CDR3 length, clone size, CDR3 DNA, CDR3 protein. D genes are given only for firm matches. A clone size is listed for some rows: how often the clone was seen (once, few, many), or a class if it is expanded.

d_gene: TRBD2
j_gene: TRBJ2-1
v_gene: TRBV7-7
len: 16
abundance: .
CDR3nt: TGTGCCAGCAGCTTAGCTACTAGCGGGAGGGGTAGTGAGCAGTTCTTC
CDR3aa: CASSLATSGRGSEQFF

d_gene: TRBD1
j_gene: TRBJ2-2
v_gene: TRBV20-1
len: 13
abundance: .
CDR3nt: TGCAGTGCAACTTCAGGGGGCACCGGGGAGCTGTTTTTT
CDR3aa: CSATSGGTGELFF

d_gene: .
j_gene: TRBJ2-3
v_gene: TRBV4-1
len: 14
abundance: .
CDR3nt: TGCGCCAGCAGCGCTATCAGGGGCACAGATACGCAGTATTTT
CDR3aa: CASSAIRGTDTQYF

d_gene: TRBD2
j_gene: TRBJ2-3
v_gene: TRBV4-2
len: 18
abundance: .
CDR3nt: TGTGCCAGCAGCCAAGTTAGGGTCGGGGGGGGCCTTCCAGATACGCAGTATTTT
CDR3aa: CASSQVRVGGGLPDTQYF

d_gene: TRBD1
j_gene: TRBJ2-3
v_gene: TRBV6-1
len: 15
abundance: .
CDR3nt: TGTGCCAGCAGCAAGCAGGGGGCATTGCCAGATACGCAGTATTTT
CDR3aa: CASSKQGALPDTQYF

d_gene: .
j_gene: TRBJ2-7
v_gene: TRBV20-1
len: 12
abundance: .
CDR3nt: TGCAGTGCTAGAGAGGGCCCGGGCGAGCAGTACTTC
CDR3aa: CSAREGPGEQYF

d_gene: .
j_gene: TRBJ2-7
v_gene: TRBV14
len: 14
abundance: .
CDR3nt: TGTGCCAGCAGCCAAGAAGAGGACACCTACGAGCAGTACTTC
CDR3aa: CASSQEEDTYEQYF

d_gene: .
j_gene: TRBJ2-3
v_gene: TRBV20-1
len: 13
abundance: .
CDR3nt: TGCAGTGCTAGAGCCCCCGAGACAGATACGCAGTATTTT
CDR3aa: CSARAPETDTQYF

d_gene: TRBD1
j_gene: TRBJ2-7
v_gene: TRBV20-1
len: 14
abundance: .
CDR3nt: TGCAGTGCCAGGCGACAGGGGGCGGTCGACGAGCAGTACTTC
CDR3aa: CSARRQGAVDEQYF

d_gene: .
j_gene: TRBJ2-5
v_gene: TRBV28
len: 13
abundance: few
CDR3nt: TGTGCCAGCGGCTCAGATATCCAAGAGACCCAGTACTTC
CDR3aa: CASGSDIQETQYF

d_gene: TRBD1
j_gene: TRBJ1-1
v_gene: TRBV5-1
len: 17
abundance: few
CDR3nt: TGCGCCAGCAGCTCCTTGGACAGGGGCCTTCTCAACACTGAAGCTTTCTTT
CDR3aa: CASSSLDRGLLNTEAFF

d_gene: .
j_gene: TRBJ2-5
v_gene: TRBV12-3/TRBV12-4
len: 17
abundance: few
CDR3nt: TGTGCCAGCAGTCAGACGACTGGCGGGAATTTCAAAGAGACCCAGTACTTC
CDR3aa: CASSQTTGGNFKETQYF

d_gene: TRBD2
j_gene: TRBJ2-3
v_gene: TRBV12-3/TRBV12-4
len: 16
abundance: .
CDR3nt: TGTGCCAGCAGTTCCCCAGCGGGAGTGAGCACAGATACGCAGTATTTT
CDR3aa: CASSSPAGVSTDTQYF

d_gene: TRBD2
j_gene: TRBJ2-1
v_gene: TRBV6-1
len: 16
abundance: .
CDR3nt: TGTGCCAGCAGTGAATTTCGGGGGGGCTCCTACAATGAGCAGTTCTTC
CDR3aa: CASSEFRGGSYNEQFF

d_gene: TRBD2
j_gene: TRBJ2-3
v_gene: TRBV20-1
len: 15
abundance: few
CDR3nt: TGCAGTGCTAGAGTTTCCCGGGGGGGCACAGATACGCAGTATTTT
CDR3aa: CSARVSRGGTDTQYF

d_gene: .
j_gene: TRBJ2-7
v_gene: TRBV7-6
len: 14
abundance: .
CDR3nt: TGTGCCAGCAGCTCGAAAATTGGCCCCTACGAGCAGTACTTC
CDR3aa: CASSSKIGPYEQYF

d_gene: .
j_gene: TRBJ2-7
v_gene: TRBV18
len: 13
abundance: many
CDR3nt: TGCGCCAGCAGCCCGCAGGGTTTATACGAGCAGTACTTC
CDR3aa: CASSPQGLYEQYF

d_gene: TRBD1
j_gene: TRBJ1-3
v_gene: TRBV12-3/TRBV12-4
len: 15
abundance: many
CDR3nt: TGTGCCAGCACTCCGGGACAGGGTTCTGGAAACACCATATATTTT
CDR3aa: CASTPGQGSGNTIYF

d_gene: .
j_gene: TRBJ1-4
v_gene: TRBV20-1
len: 13
abundance: few
CDR3nt: TGCAGTGCCGCGACAGCCTTTAATGAAAAACTGTTTTTT
CDR3aa: CSAATAFNEKLFF

d_gene: TRBD2
j_gene: TRBJ2-5
v_gene: TRBV7-7
len: 15
abundance: .
CDR3nt: TGTGCTAGCAGCCCGGGACTAGGGGTACAAGAGACCCAGTACTTC
CDR3aa: CASSPGLGVQETQYF

d_gene: .
j_gene: TRBJ2-2
v_gene: TRBV6-5
len: 16
abundance: .
CDR3nt: TGTGCCAGCAGTTACTCATACATCCCGAACACCGGGGAGCTGTTTTTT
CDR3aa: CASSYSYIPNTGELFF

d_gene: .
j_gene: TRBJ1-1
v_gene: TRBV6-2/TRBV6-3
len: 15
abundance: few
CDR3nt: TGTGCCAGCAGTTACCAGAGAGGGGCGAGGACTGAAGCTTTCTTT
CDR3aa: CASSYQRGARTEAFF